Listed below are T cell receptor beta chains from one sample, sequenced in a study of Tregs in tolerant kidney transplant recipients. Profiling relied on immunoSEQ multiplex PCR, and the TCRdb table lists in-frame clones only, not all of them. The sample includes 45,000 to 55,000 clones, approximately 90% seen only once; the top ten take about 16%. The input for sequencing was CD8+ T cells from blood (PBMCs), taken 24 months after the transplant. Receptor source: a human patient who received a combined kidney and bone marrow transplant. Some T cells may be provided by the graft donor. CDR3s leave out the opening cysteine and the closing phenylalanine or tryptophan. D genes are given only for firm matches.

j_call: TRBJ1-5
v_call: TRBV4-1
d_call: NA
cdr3_aa: ASSQEDRDSNQPQH

j_call: TRBJ2-7
v_call: TRBV13
d_call: TRBD2
cdr3_aa: ASSSGLAGYEQY

j_call: TRBJ1-2
v_call: TRBV7-9
d_call: NA
cdr3_aa: ASREDSLNYGYT

j_call: TRBJ2-4
v_call: TRBV5-1
d_call: NA
cdr3_aa: ASSLEGAKNIQY

j_call: TRBJ2-3
v_call: TRBV9
d_call: NA
cdr3_aa: ASSVGQVPDTQY

j_call: TRBJ1-6
v_call: TRBV5-5
d_call: NA
cdr3_aa: ASSLADSSYNSPLH

j_call: TRBJ2-5
v_call: TRBV2
d_call: NA
cdr3_aa: ASARETQY

j_call: TRBJ1-2
v_call: TRBV6-5
d_call: TRBD1
cdr3_aa: ASRERQGLRAGYT

j_call: NA
v_call: TRBV9
d_call: TRBD2
cdr3_aa: ASSPGGSGTYEQY

j_call: TRBJ2-2
v_call: TRBV5-6
d_call: TRBD1
cdr3_aa: ASSVVQGDGTGELF

j_call: TRBJ2-5
v_call: TRBV5-6
d_call: TRBD2
cdr3_aa: ASTLAGGRETQY

j_call: TRBJ2-1
v_call: TRBV9
d_call: TRBD2
cdr3_aa: ASSVARGREGSYNEQF

j_call: TRBJ2-2
v_call: TRBV14
d_call: TRBD1
cdr3_aa: ASSQDLWQGETNTGELF

j_call: TRBJ2-1
v_call: TRBV7-6
d_call: TRBD2
cdr3_aa: ASSGGTSGEIYNEQF

j_call: TRBJ2-3
v_call: TRBV29-1
d_call: TRBD2
cdr3_aa: SVEGTSASTDTQY

j_call: TRBJ2-7
v_call: TRBV27
d_call: NA
cdr3_aa: ASSPGTPYEQY

j_call: TRBJ2-1
v_call: TRBV2
d_call: NA
cdr3_aa: ASSGSYNEQF

j_call: TRBJ2-2
v_call: TRBV28
d_call: NA
cdr3_aa: ASFEYTGELF

j_call: TRBJ1-1
v_call: TRBV5-6
d_call: NA
cdr3_aa: ASKQGQFMNTEAF

j_call: TRBJ2-7
v_call: TRBV7-8
d_call: NA
cdr3_aa: ASSLVQGGHGGDEQY

j_call: TRBJ1-5
v_call: TRBV6-9
d_call: NA
cdr3_aa: ASSYSGGTGNQPQH

j_call: TRBJ2-3
v_call: TRBV5-6
d_call: NA
cdr3_aa: ASSLGSSDTQY

j_call: TRBJ2-5
v_call: TRBV5-1
d_call: NA
cdr3_aa: ASSLAQLGAGRETQY

j_call: TRBJ2-7
v_call: TRBV28
d_call: TRBD1
cdr3_aa: ASSLFSTGVYEQY